This TCR beta chain derives from a study of T cells in localized non-small cell lung cancer. Notes on the study in general: Among the tissues sampled, uninvolved adjacent lung had the highest T cell clonality, above tumor. Adjacent lung had a median roughly 53 of the 100 largest tumor clones.

This CDR3 is built from 16 residues. Germline loops: CDR1 KGHSH, CDR2 LQKENI. The V end was cut by 0 bases, the J end by 2 bases, with 10 bases between. On this clone: No antigen is known for it.

This table comes from immunoSEQ multiplex PCR, and its TCRdb copy is limited to in-frame clones, with some not included. The sample has more than 1,500 clones, under 25% seen once. The receptor comes from a male donor at least 60 years old with stage II lung adenocarcinoma. The rearrangement uses TRBV18 and TRBJ2-2; D not certain. The sample in question was lung tumor tissue, obtained before any cancer treatment. CDR3 in amino acids: CASSPPRGTNTGELFF. As DNA, the CDR3 is TGTGCCAGCTCACCACCGCGCGGAACCAACACCGGGGAGCTGTTTTTT.